This T cell receptor beta chain was recovered during a study of T cell changes during pregnancy in multiple sclerosis. The CDR3 runs to 15 residues. V was pared by 8 bases and J by 7 bases, with 13 bases of the junction left unmatched. Germline V gene lookup returns CDR1 SNHLY and CDR2 FYNNEI. Libraries were prepared by immunoSEQ multiplex PCR; TCRdb keeps only in-frame clonotypes and omits some of them. The repertoire holds some 71,000 clones, with roughly 88% as singletons. This TCR was recovered from a female donor with multiple sclerosis, enrolled in a pregnancy study. The chain has TRBV2 and TRBJ2-1, with 8 bases that match TRBD2. The input for sequencing was peripheral blood, taken in the third trimester of pregnancy. CDR3 sequence: CASHSTSDTGNEQFF. The CDR3 coding sequence is TGTGCCAGCCATTCGACTAGCGATACGGGTAATGAGCAGTTCTTC. The variable domain in full, with the rest retrieved from reference TRBV2 and TRBJ2-1, is EPEVTQTPSHQVTQMGQEVILRCVPISNHLYFYWYRQILGQKVEFLVSFYNNEISEKSEIFDDQFSVERPDGSNFTLKIRSTKLEDSAMYFCASHSTSDTGNEQFFGPGTRLTVL.